The following is a T cell receptor (beta chain) sequence with its context. Its antigen is as yet unknown. The data derive from a study of radiation and T cells in renal cell carcinoma. The time point denotes: blood 2 weeks post-SBRT. The sample's treatment: 15 Gy SBRT to primary tumor, nephrectomy 4 weeks later. The tumor was a clear cell renal cell carcinoma. The CDR3 is made up of 11 amino acids. V gave up 7 bases and J gave up 3 bases, with 5 bases separating them. Looked up from germline, CDR1 is SGHRS and CDR2 is YFSETQ. Assay used: immunoSEQ multiplex PCR; TCRdb lists only in-frame clones, some missing. The table records approximately 120,000 clones, 81% of them present only once. Points from the study as a whole: Top tumor clonotypes rose in blood 2 weeks post-radiation, then contracted. Pretreatment tumor biopsies were lacking, so baseline clonotypes are unknown.

This TCR came from a man aged 45-65 years with renal cell carcinoma. V gene TRBV5-1 combines with J gene TRBJ2-1; D remains ambiguous. The sequencing used blood, collected from a patient whose treatment included radiotherapy and nephrectomy. This chain's CDR3 is CASYDYNEQFF. The DNA of the CDR3 is TGCGCCAGCTACGACTACAATGAGCAGTTCTTC.